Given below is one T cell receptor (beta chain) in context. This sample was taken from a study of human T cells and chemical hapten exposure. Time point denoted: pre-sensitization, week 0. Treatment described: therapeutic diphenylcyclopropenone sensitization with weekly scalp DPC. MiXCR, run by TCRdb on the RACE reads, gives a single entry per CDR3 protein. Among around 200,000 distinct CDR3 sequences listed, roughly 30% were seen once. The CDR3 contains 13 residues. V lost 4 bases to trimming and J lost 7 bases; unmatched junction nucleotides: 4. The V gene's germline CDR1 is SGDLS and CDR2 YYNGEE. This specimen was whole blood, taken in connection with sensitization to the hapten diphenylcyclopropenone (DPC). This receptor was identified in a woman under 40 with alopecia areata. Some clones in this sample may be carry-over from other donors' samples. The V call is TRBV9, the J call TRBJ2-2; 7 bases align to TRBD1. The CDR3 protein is CASSLGGNGELFF. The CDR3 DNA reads TGTGCCAGCAGCCTAGGGGGCAACGGGGAGCTGTTTTTT.